The 5 T cell receptor beta chains in this list originate from one sample, sequenced in a study of blood T cell repertoires in COVID-19. Measured with immunoSEQ multiplex PCR; TCRdb has only the in-frame clones, and not every one. The sample holds some 150,000 clones, roughly 90% seen once. The sequenced material came from peripheral blood. The receptors were gathered from a human donor in a cohort sampled during active COVID-19.

This rearrangement joins TRBV9 to TRBJ2-1; the match to TRBD2 covers 7 bases. Looked up from germline, CDR1 is SGDLS and CDR2 is YYNGEE. The trim removed 2 bases at V and 9 bases at J, leaving 8 bases unmatched. The CDR3 contains 14 residues. Here the CDR3 DNA reads TGTGCCAGCAGCGTCGTGGCGGGGGTGGGTGAGCAGTTCTTC. Its protein product is CASSVVAGVGEQFF.

The chain is built from TRBV14 and TRBJ2-2; 10 bases fit TRBD1. The V gene end was trimmed by 6 bases and the J gene end by 5 bases; junction bases not matched to a gene: 12. This CDR3 is 17 amino acids long. Germline CDR1 and CDR2: SGHDN and FVKESK. This CDR3 reads CASSLLVGQGPTGELFF. CDR3 nucleotides: TGTGCCAGCAGTCTCCTTGTGGGACAGGGGCCGACCGGGGAGCTGTTTTTT.

The chain couples TRBV6-6 to TRBJ1-4; the D gene is possibly TRBD1 (5 bases). Germline V gives CDR1 MNHNY, CDR2 SVGAGI (reference sequence). This CDR3 spans 15 amino acids. V gave up 5 bases and J gave up 5 bases, with 15 bases separating them. CDR3 in amino acids: CASSPGGGGNEKLFF. The DNA for the CDR3 is TGTGCCAGCAGTCCCGGGGGGGGAGGAAATGAAAAACTGTTTTTT.

The chain links TRBV28 to TRBJ2-3; unclear D gene. The V gene lost 3 bases and the J gene lost 4 bases, with 11 bases spanning the gap. Germline assignment: CDR1 MDHEN and CDR2 SYDVKM. The CDR3 covers 14 residues. The CDR3 bases are TGTGCCAGCAGTTTTGGAGATCCTCCAGATACGCAGTATTTT. Translated: CASSFGDPPDTQYF.

This chain uses TRBV7-2 with TRBJ2-2; 7 nucleotides agree with TRBD2. Trimming cost V 1 base and J 1 base; bases outside gene matches: 3. The CDR3 runs 16 residues. Germline CDR1 and CDR2: SGHTA and FQGNSA. The DNA for the CDR3 is TGTGCCAGCAGCTTAGGCCTAGCGGTGAACACCGGGGAGCTGTTTTTT. This encodes CASSLGLAVNTGELFF.